The 28 T cell receptor beta chains below all came from one sample that was sequenced in a study of T cell responses to AZD1222 COVID-19 vaccine (dated by TCRdb to the early 2020s). Reading the label with the study, this specimen's time point is: baseline before first vaccination. Libraries were built with the immunoSEQ multiplex PCR assay. TCRdb re-hosts the immuneACCESS table, in-frame sequences only. Its copies lack some clones; in the studies checked, an unresolved V gene accounts for under half of them, and the cause for the rest is not known. The sample table holds 170,000 or so clones, of which about nine tenths were seen once. The top ten hold less than 1.6% of the sample. Sequencing was performed on peripheral blood, taken on day 0 of AZD1222 vaccination. The source of these receptors is an adult in good health.

This rearrangement joins TRBV19 to TRBJ2-3; D gene uncertain. V lost 3 bases, J lost 0 bases, and 10 bases lay in between. The CDR3 spans 15 residues. Germline V lookup: CDR1 LNHDA, CDR2 SQIVND (reference sequence). The CDR3 DNA reads as TGTGCCAGTAGTATTGGAGTGGGTAGCACAGATACGCAGTATTTT. Encoded protein: CASSIGVGSTDTQYF.

The chain links TRBV4-1 to TRBJ2-3; 9 bases are shared with TRBD2. CDR1 and CDR2 from the germline V gene are MGHRA and YSYEKL. The CDR3 consists of 17 residues. The V and J ends lost 4 bases and 5 bases, in that order; junction bases with no gene match: 13. The CDR3 bases are TGCGCCAGCAGCCTCACTGAGGAGCGGGGGGCCGAAGATACGCAGTATTTT. It specifies CASSLTEERGAEDTQYF.

In this sample, this clone turned up a few times. The V gene is TRBV19, the J gene TRBJ1-5; D is possibly TRBD1 (6 bases). This CDR3 has 14 amino acids. CDR1 and CDR2 (germline): LNHDA, SQIVND (reference sequence). Trimming cost V 3 bases and J 6 bases, with 12 bases left between them. The CDR3 DNA is TGTGCCAGTAGTATCCGACAGGCGGCTCAGCCCCAGCATTTT. Protein product: CASSIRQAAQPQHF.

The chain joins TRBV11-2 to TRBJ2-5; D remains ambiguous. Looked up from germline, CDR1 is SGHAT and CDR2 is FQNNGV. This CDR3 comprises 12 residues. V lost 10 bases to trimming and J lost 7 bases, with 16 bases between them. The CDR3: CATSDQYGTQYF. CDR3 nucleotide sequence: TGTGCCACCTCTGACCAGTACGGGACCCAGTACTTC.

The chain is built from TRBV9 and TRBJ1-1; D not certain. The CDR3 has 13 residues. Germline loops: CDR1 SGDLS, CDR2 YYNGEE. V lost 3 bases, J lost 1 base, and 7 bases lay in between. CDR3 nucleotide sequence: TGTGCCAGCAGCGAAGTAAGGAACACTGAAGCTTTCTTT. Translating gives CASSEVRNTEAFF.

This chain links TRBV14 with TRBJ2-7, with D perhaps TRBD2 (5 bases). V shed 5 bases and J shed 1 base, with 18 bases lying between them. The CDR3 is 16 amino acids. The V gene's germline CDR1 is SGHDN and CDR2 FVKESK. The CDR3 reads CASSYGGWGSSYEQYF. DNA for the CDR3: TGTGCCAGCAGCTATGGAGGTTGGGGTTCTTCCTACGAGCAGTACTTC.

The CDR3 nucleotides read TGTGCCACCAATCGGACGAACACTGAAGCTTTCTTT. This codes for CATNRTNTEAFF. V gene TRBV15 combines with J gene TRBJ1-1; no definite D call. The germline V gene has CDR1 LNHNV and CDR2 YYDKDF (reference sequence). The CDR3 loop spans 12 amino acids. The V end lost 7 bases, the J end lost 1 base, and 7 bases lay between the germline ends.

This clone appeared a single time. The chain is built from TRBV19 and TRBJ1-1; 8 bases fit TRBD1. The CDR3 has 17 amino acids. V dropped 5 bases and J dropped 3; count of bases not matched to a gene: 14. Germline V gives CDR1 LNHDA, CDR2 SQIVND (reference sequence). The CDR3 loop reads CASSLLSRQGKDTEAFF. In DNA form, the CDR3 reads TGTGCCAGTAGTCTTCTCTCCCGACAGGGGAAGGACACTGAAGCTTTCTTT.

The chain combines TRBV5-6 with TRBJ1-5, with 8 bases matching TRBD1. CDR1 and CDR2 from the germline V gene are SGHDT and YYEEEE. The CDR3 consists of 15 residues. J was trimmed by 4 bases and V by 4 bases; bases with no gene match: 7. CDR3 loop: CASSLGGTGNQPQHF. The CDR3 region has the DNA TGTGCCAGCAGCCTCGGGGGGACAGGTAATCAGCCCCAGCATTTT.

The chain links TRBV7-2 to TRBJ1-1, with TRBD1 matching 7 bases. From germline, CDR1 is SGHTA and CDR2 FQGNSA. This CDR3 has 14 residues. Unmatched junction bases numbered 6, after V lost 1 base and J lost 7 bases. The CDR3 nucleotides are TGTGCCAGCAGCTTAGACGGCAGGGGGGATGAAGCTTTCTTT. This codes for CASSLDGRGDEAFF.

The V call is TRBV10-1, the J call TRBJ2-7; D ambiguous. With 5 bases removed from V and 4 bases from J, the gap between germline ends came to 9 bases. The CDR3 has 12 residues. Looked up from germline, CDR1 is WNHNN and CDR2 is SYGVQD (reference sequence). The CDR3 region is CASSQGPYEQYF. CDR3 bases: TGCGCCAGCAGTCAAGGACCATACGAGCAGTACTTC.

The count of this clone is one. The J gene is TRBJ1-2, the V gene TRBV30; D is uncertain. Trimming removed 2 bases from V and 2 bases from J, with 9 bases in between. Germline V lookup: CDR1 GTSNPN, CDR2 SVGIG (reference sequence). The CDR3 contains 13 residues. CDR3 in DNA: TGTGCCTGGAGTAGGCAGGCGAACTATGGCTACACCTTC. It encodes CAWSRQANYGYTF.

The chain couples TRBV2 to TRBJ2-2; 7 bases match TRBD1. The CDR3 contains 15 residues. Germline CDR1 is SNHLY and CDR2 is FYNNEI. J gave up 5 bases and V 6 bases, and 9 bases lay outside the gene matches. The DNA for the CDR3 is TGTGCCAGCAGCCGGGGACAGCCGGGGACCGGGGAGCTGTTTTTT. Translating it yields CASSRGQPGTGELFF.

The chain has TRBV4-1 and TRBJ2-1; 11 bases match TRBD1. V dropped 1 base and J dropped 6; count of bases not matched to a gene: 14. Per the germline V gene, CDR1 is MGHRA and CDR2 is YSYEKL. CDR3 length equals 19 residues. CDR3 region: CASSQGRRSGTGGSNEQFF. Here the CDR3 DNA reads TGCGCCAGCAGCCAAGGTCGTCGGTCAGGGACAGGGGGTAGCAATGAGCAGTTCTTC.

The chain joins TRBV30 to TRBJ2-5; maybe TRBD1 (6 bases). Germline V CDR1 and CDR2: GTSNPN, SVGIG (reference sequence). This CDR3 spans 12 amino acids. V was clipped by 5 bases and J by 7 bases, with 14 bases between them. CDR3 protein: CAWSTGVWTQYF. CDR3 DNA sequence: TGTGCCTGGTCGACAGGCGTCTGGACCCAGTACTTC. The full variable domain, its missing parts supplied by reference TRBV30 and TRBJ2-5, is SQTIHQWPATLVQPVGSPLSLECTVEGTSNPNLYWYRQAAGRGLQLLFYSVGIGQISSEVPQNLSASRPQDRQFILSSKKLLLSDSGFYLCAWSTGVWTQYFGPGTRLLVL.

J is TRBJ1-1 and V is TRBV19; tentatively, D is TRBD1 (5 bases). Germline loops: CDR1 LNHDA, CDR2 SQIVND (reference sequence). The V end was cut by 5 bases, the J end by 2 bases, with 15 bases between. The CDR3 consists of 15 residues. The CDR3 DNA reads TGTGCCAGTAGTTTAGGGGAGGGGTTCAACACTGAAGCTTTCTTT. The encoded protein is CASSLGEGFNTEAFF.

There are a few counts of this clone. The rearrangement links TRBV6-5 to TRBJ2-3; the match to TRBD2 covers 9 bases. With 11 bases clipped from V and 1 base from J, the junction kept 10 bases outside the gene matches. This CDR3 comprises 15 residues. From germline, CDR1 is MNHEY and CDR2 SVGAGI. CDR3 residues: CAGQRSSGGTDTQYF. The CDR3 region has the DNA TGTGCCGGCCAGAGGTCTAGCGGGGGCACAGATACGCAGTATTTT.

The chain employs TRBV19 and TRBJ1-1; TRBD1 matches 8 bases. V shed 3 bases and J 4 bases; nucleotides not matched to a gene: 10. The CDR3 contains 16 residues. Looked up from germline, CDR1 is LNHDA and CDR2 is SQIVND (reference sequence). CDR3 nucleotide sequence: TGTGCCAGTAGTATTGGACAGGGACGTCCGAGCACTGAAGCTTTCTTT. Protein: CASSIGQGRPSTEAFF.

CDR3 nucleotides: TGTGCCAGCAGTTCCGGGGACAGCGGAAGTTTCTATGGCTACACCTTC. The encoded protein is CASSSGDSGSFYGYTF. This sequence joins TRBV28 and TRBJ1-2; 7 bases map to TRBD1. The CDR3 length is 16 residues. CDR1 and CDR2 from the germline V gene are MDHEN and SYDVKM. V shed 4 bases, J shed 4 bases, and the junction held 12 bases outside the gene matches.

The rearrangement joins TRBV6-1 to TRBJ2-1; TRBD2 agrees at 12 bases. Germline CDR1 is MNHNS and CDR2 is SASEGT. V lost 4 bases to trimming and J lost 9 bases; unmatched junction nucleotides: 16. CDR3 length: 18 amino acids. The CDR3 DNA is TGTGCCAGCAGTGCCCTAGCGGGGGGGCAGTTTCAACCCGGTGAGCAGTTCTTC. It is translated as CASSALAGGQFQPGEQFF.

A few counts support this clone. At one end, the junction sequence differs from germline, possibly due to a read error. The rearrangement links TRBV7-7 to TRBJ1-1, with a possible D match to TRBD1 (6 bases). Germline CDR1 is SSHAT and CDR2 is FNYEAQ (reference sequence). This CDR3 spans 13 amino acids. The CDR3 reads CASSPSGAGEAFF. The DNA for the CDR3 is TGTGCTAGCAGCCCGTCGGGGGCTGGTGAAGCTTTCTTT.

This chain links TRBV27 with TRBJ1-5; D gene uncertain. The V gene lost 2 bases and the J gene lost 10 bases, with 15 bases spanning the gap. The CDR3 sequence is 14 residues long. Germline CDR1 reads MNHEY; CDR2 reads SMNVEV (reference sequence). The CDR3 nucleotides read TGTGCCAGCAGTTTAAGGTACGCGGGTGGACCCCAGCATTTT. Translating gives CASSLRYAGGPQHF.

The V call is TRBV5-6, the J call TRBJ1-4; the D gene is possibly TRBD1 (5 bases). V shed 4 bases and J shed 8 bases, with 27 bases lying between them. There are 18 residues in the CDR3. The germline CDR1 and CDR2 sequences are SGHDT and YYEEEE. For the CDR3, the DNA is TGTGCCAGCAGCCTCTTCGGCCCCCAGTTGGGGCAAGGGGAAAAACTGTTTTTT. The encoded protein is CASSLFGPQLGQGEKLFF.

Here the CDR3 DNA reads TGTGCCAGCAGTTTAATAGCCCGGTTTAGTTTTGCCTATGGCTACACCTTC. It translates to CASSLIARFSFAYGYTF. V and J are TRBV28 and TRBJ1-2; D ambiguous. This CDR3 contains 17 residues. Germline V gene lookup returns CDR1 MDHEN and CDR2 SYDVKM. V lost 2 bases, J lost 4 bases, and 20 bases lay in between.

The chain carries TRBV18 and TRBJ2-3; 7 bases map to TRBD2. CDR1 is KGHSH, CDR2 LQKENI, per germline. The V segment lost 3 bases and the J segment 0 bases; nucleotides outside the gene matches: 6. CDR3 length equals 16 residues. The CDR3 is CASSPQIAGSTDTQYF. In DNA form, the CDR3 reads TGTGCCAGCTCACCCCAGATAGCGGGCAGCACAGATACGCAGTATTTT.

This rearrangement joins TRBV6-1 to TRBJ2-1; the D call may be TRBD1 or TRBD2 (5 bases each). Germline-derived CDR1 and CDR2 are MNHNS and SASEGT. This CDR3 is built from 19 residues. Trimming removed 3 bases at V and 0 bases at J, with 21 bases between. The CDR3 DNA is TGTGCCAGCAGTGATTCTAGCCTTTACTGGGGGAGCTCCTACAATGAGCAGTTCTTC. Translated: CASSDSSLYWGSSYNEQFF.

The chain recombines TRBV11-2 with TRBJ1-1; TRBD1 might be the D (5 bases). Trimming left V 5 bases short and J 3 bases short, with 16 bases between. Germline-derived CDR1 and CDR2 are SGHAT and FQNNGV. The CDR3 loop spans 15 amino acids. The CDR3 protein is CASSGSGTGDTEAFF. The DNA for the CDR3 is TGTGCCAGCAGCGGCTCCGGGACGGGAGACACTGAAGCTTTCTTT. Variable domain in full (rest from reference TRBV11-2 and TRBJ1-1): EAGVAQSPRYKIIEKRQSVAFWCNPISGHATLYWYQQILGQGPKLLIQFQNNGVVDDSQLPKDRFSAERLKGVDSTLKIQPAKLEDSAVYLCASSGSGTGDTEAFFGQGTRLTVV.

This CDR3 is CASSYSTQGSSEQYF. CDR3 sequence (DNA): TGTGCCAGCAGTTACTCGACGCAGGGGTCGAGCGAGCAGTACTTC. V gene TRBV6-5 combines with J gene TRBJ2-7; TRBD1 is a possible D gene (6 bases). V lost 0 bases to trimming and J lost 6 bases, with 15 bases between them. The CDR3 length is 15 residues. Germline loops: CDR1 MNHEY, CDR2 SVGAGI.